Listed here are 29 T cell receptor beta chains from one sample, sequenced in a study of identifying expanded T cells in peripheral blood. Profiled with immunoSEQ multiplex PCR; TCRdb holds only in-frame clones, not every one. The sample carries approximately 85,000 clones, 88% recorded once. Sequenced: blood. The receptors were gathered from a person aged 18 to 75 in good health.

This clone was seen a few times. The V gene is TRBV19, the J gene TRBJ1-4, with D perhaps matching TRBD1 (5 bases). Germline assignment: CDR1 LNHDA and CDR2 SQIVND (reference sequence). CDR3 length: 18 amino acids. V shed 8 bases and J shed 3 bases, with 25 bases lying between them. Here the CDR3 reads CASGVTRGAGNPNEKLFF. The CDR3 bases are TGTGCCAGTGGGGTGACCCGGGGCGCAGGGAATCCTAATGAAAAACTGTTTTTT. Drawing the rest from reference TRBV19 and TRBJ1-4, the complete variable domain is DGGITQSPKYLFRKEGQNVTLSCEQNLNHDAMYWYRQDPGQGLRLIYYSQIVNDFQKGDIAEGYSVSREKKESFPLTVTSAQKNPTAFYLCASGVTRGAGNPNEKLFFGSGTQLSVL.

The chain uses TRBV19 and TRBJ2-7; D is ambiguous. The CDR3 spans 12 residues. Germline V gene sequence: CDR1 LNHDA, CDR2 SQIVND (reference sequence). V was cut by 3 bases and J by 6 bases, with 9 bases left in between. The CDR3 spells CASSIRDGEQYF. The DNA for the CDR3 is TGTGCCAGTAGTATTCGCGACGGCGAGCAGTACTTC.

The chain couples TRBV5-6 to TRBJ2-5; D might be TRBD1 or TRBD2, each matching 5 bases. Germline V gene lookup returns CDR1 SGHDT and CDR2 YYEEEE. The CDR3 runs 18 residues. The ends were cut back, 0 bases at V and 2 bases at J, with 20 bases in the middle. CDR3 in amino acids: CASSLDRFGALSQETQYF. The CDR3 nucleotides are TGTGCCAGCAGCTTGGATCGGTTCGGGGCGCTATCACAAGAGACCCAGTACTTC.

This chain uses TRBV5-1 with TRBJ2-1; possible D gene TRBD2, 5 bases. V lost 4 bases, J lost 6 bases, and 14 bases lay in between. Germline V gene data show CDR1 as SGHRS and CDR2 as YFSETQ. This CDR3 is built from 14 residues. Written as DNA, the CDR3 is TGCGCCAGCAGCATGGGCCGAGGGCTCAATGAGCAGTTCTTC. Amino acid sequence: CASSMGRGLNEQFF.

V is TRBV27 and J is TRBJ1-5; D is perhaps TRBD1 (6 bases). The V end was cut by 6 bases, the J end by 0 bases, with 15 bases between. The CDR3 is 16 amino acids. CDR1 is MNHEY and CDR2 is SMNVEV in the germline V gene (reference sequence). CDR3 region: CASRRTATVSNQPQHF. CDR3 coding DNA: TGTGCCAGCAGGCGGACAGCTACAGTTAGCAATCAGCCCCAGCATTTT.

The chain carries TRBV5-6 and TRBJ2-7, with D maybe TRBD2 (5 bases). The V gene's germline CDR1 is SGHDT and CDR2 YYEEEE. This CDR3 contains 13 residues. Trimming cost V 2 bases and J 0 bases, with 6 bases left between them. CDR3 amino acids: CASSFGNSYEQYF. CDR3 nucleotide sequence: TGTGCCAGCAGCTTCGGGAACTCCTACGAGCAGTACTTC.

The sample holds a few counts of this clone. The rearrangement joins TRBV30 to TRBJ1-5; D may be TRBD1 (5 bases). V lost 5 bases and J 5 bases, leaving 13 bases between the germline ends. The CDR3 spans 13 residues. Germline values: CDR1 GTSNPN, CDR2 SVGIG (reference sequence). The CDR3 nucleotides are TGTGCCTGGTCAAGGGACGGCGATCAGCCCCAGCATTTT. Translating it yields CAWSRDGDQPQHF. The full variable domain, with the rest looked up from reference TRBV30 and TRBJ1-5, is SQTIHQWPATLVQPVGSPLSLECTVEGTSNPNLYWYRQAAGRGLQLLFYSVGIGQISSEVPQNLSASRPQDRQFILSSKKLLLSDSGFYLCAWSRDGDQPQHFGDGTRLSIL.

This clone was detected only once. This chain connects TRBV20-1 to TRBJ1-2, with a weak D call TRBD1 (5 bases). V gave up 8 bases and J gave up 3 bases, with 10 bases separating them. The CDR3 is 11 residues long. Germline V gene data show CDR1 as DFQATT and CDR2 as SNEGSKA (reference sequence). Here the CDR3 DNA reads TGCAGTTATCCAGGGTACTATGGCTACACCTTC. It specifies CSYPGYYGYTF.

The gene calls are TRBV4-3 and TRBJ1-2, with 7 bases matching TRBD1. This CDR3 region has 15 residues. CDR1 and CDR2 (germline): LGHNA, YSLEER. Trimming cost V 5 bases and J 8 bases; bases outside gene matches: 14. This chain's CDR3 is CASSESTGTVGGYTF. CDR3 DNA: TGCGCCAGCAGCGAGAGTACCGGGACAGTCGGGGGCTACACCTTC.

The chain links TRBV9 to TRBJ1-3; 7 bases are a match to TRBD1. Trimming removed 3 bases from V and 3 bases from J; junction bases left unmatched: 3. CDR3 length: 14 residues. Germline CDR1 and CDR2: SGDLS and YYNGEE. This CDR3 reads CASSAQGLGNTIYF. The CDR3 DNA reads TGTGCCAGCAGCGCACAGGGGCTTGGAAACACCATATATTTT.

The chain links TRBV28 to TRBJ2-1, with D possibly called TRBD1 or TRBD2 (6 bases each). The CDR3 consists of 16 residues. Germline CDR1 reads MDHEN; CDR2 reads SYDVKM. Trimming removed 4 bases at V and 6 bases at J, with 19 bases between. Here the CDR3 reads CASSSTGFLGGNEQFF. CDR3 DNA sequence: TGTGCCAGCAGTTCAACAGGGTTCTTGGGGGGCAATGAGCAGTTCTTC.

CDR3 sequence (DNA): TGTGCTAGTGCCCTACAGGGGGCATCGACTGAAGCTTTCTTT. It codes for CASALQGASTEAFF. V and J are TRBV12-5 and TRBJ1-1, with 9 bases lining up with TRBD1. The CDR3 covers 14 residues. The J segment lost 5 bases and the V segment lost 7 bases, leaving 8 bases of the junction unmatched. Germline-derived CDR1 and CDR2 are LGHNT and FRNRAP.

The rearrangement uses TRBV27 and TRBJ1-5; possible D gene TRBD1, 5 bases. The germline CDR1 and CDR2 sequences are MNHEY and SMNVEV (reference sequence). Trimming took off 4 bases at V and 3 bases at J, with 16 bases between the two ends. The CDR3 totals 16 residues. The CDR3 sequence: CASSSLATGSNQPQHF. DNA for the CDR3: TGTGCCAGCAGTTCCCTAGCCACAGGTTCCAATCAGCCCCAGCATTTT.

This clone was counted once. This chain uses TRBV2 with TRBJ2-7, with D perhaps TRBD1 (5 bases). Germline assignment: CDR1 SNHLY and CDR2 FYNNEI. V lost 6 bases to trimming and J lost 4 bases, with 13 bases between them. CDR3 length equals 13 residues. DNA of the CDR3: TGTGCCAGCAGCTCAGGGCTTTTGTACGAGCAGTACTTC. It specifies CASSSGLLYEQYF.

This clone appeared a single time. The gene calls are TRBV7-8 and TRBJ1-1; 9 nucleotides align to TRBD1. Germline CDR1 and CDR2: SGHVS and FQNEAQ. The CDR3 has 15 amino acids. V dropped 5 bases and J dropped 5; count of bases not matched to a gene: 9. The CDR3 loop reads CASSQLQGARTEAFF. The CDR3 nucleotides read TGTGCCAGCAGCCAGCTACAGGGGGCTCGAACTGAAGCTTTCTTT.

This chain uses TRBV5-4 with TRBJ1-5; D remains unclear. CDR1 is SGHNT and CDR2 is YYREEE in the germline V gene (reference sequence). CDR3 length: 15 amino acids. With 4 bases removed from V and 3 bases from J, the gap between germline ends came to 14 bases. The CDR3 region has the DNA TGTGCCAGCAGCCTTTTTGGGAGCTCCAATCAGCCCCAGCATTTT. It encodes CASSLFGSSNQPQHF. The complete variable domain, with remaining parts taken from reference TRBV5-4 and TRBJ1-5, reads ETGVTQSPTHLIKTRGQQVTLRCSSQSGHNTVSWYQQALGQGPQFIFQYYREEENGRGNFPPRFSGLQFPNYSSELNVNALELDDSALYLCASSLFGSSNQPQHFGDGTRLSIL.

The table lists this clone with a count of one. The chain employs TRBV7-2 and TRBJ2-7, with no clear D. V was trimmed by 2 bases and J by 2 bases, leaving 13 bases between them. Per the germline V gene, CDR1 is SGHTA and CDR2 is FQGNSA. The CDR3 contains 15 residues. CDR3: CASSLSSEPAYEQYF. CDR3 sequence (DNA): TGTGCCAGCAGCTTATCCTCAGAACCAGCCTACGAGCAGTACTTC. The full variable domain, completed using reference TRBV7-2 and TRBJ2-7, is GAGVSQSPSNKVTEKGKDVELRCDPISGHTALYWYRQSLGQGLEFLIYFQGNSAPDKSGLPSDRFSAERTGGSVSTLTIQRTQQEDSAVYLCASSLSSEPAYEQYFGPGTRLTVT.

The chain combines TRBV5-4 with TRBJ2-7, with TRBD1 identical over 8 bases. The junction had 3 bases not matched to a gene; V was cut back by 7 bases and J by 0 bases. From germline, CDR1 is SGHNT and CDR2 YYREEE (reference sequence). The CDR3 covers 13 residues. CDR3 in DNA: TGTGCCAGCGGGACAGGCGACTCCTACGAGCAGTACTTC. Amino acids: CASGTGDSYEQYF. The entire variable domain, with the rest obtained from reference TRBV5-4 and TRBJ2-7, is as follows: ETGVTQSPTHLIKTRGQQVTLRCSSQSGHNTVSWYQQALGQGPQFIFQYYREEENGRGNFPPRFSGLQFPNYSSELNVNALELDDSALYLCASGTGDSYEQYFGPGTRLTVT.

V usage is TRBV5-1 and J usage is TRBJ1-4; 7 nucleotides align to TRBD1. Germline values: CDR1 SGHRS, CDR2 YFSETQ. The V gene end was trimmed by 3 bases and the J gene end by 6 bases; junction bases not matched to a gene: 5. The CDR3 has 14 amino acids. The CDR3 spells CASSSGQLDEKLFF. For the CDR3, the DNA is TGCGCCAGCAGCTCGGGACAGCTAGATGAAAAACTGTTTTTT.

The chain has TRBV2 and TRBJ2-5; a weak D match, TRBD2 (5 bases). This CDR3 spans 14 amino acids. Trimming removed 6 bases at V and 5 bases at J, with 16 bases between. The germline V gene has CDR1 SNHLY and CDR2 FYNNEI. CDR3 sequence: CASSDGRAGETQYF. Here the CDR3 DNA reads TGTGCCAGCAGCGACGGGCGGGCTGGGGAGACCCAGTACTTC.

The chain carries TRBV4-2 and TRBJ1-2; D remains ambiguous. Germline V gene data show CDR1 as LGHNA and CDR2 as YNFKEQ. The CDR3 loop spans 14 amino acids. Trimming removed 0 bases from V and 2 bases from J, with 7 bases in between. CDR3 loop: CASSQEEGNYGYTF. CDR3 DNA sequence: TGTGCCAGCAGCCAAGAGGAGGGAAACTATGGCTACACCTTC.

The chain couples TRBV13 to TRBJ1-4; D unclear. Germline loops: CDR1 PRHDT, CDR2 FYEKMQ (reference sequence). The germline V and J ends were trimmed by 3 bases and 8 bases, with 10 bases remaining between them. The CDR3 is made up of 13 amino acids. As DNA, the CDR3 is TGTGCCAGCAGCTTGGGTGGCCCAGAAAAACTGTTTTTT. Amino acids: CASSLGGPEKLFF.

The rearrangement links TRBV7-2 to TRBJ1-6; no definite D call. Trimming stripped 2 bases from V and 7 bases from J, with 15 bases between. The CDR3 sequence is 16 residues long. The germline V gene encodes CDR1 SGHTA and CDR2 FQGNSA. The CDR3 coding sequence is TGTGCCAGCAGCTTAATTTGGGGAACGAGGAATTCACCCCTCCACTTT. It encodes CASSLIWGTRNSPLHF.

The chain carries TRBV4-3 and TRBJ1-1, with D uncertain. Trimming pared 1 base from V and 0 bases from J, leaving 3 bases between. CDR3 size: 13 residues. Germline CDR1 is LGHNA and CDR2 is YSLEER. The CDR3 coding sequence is TGCGCCAGCAGCCAAGGAGTGAACACTGAAGCTTTCTTT. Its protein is CASSQGVNTEAFF.

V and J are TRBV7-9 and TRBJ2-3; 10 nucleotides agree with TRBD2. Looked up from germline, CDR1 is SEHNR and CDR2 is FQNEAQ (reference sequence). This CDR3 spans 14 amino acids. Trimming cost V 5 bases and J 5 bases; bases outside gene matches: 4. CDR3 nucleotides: TGTGCCAGCAGCGAGCGGGGGGGAATAGATACGCAGTATTTT. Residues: CASSERGGIDTQYF.

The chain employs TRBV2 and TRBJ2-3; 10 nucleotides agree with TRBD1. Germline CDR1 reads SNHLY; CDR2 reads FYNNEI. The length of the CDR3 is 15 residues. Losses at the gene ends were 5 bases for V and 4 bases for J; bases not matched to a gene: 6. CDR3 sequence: CASSRDRGLADTQYF. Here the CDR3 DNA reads TGTGCCAGCAGTCGTGACAGGGGGCTGGCAGATACGCAGTATTTT.

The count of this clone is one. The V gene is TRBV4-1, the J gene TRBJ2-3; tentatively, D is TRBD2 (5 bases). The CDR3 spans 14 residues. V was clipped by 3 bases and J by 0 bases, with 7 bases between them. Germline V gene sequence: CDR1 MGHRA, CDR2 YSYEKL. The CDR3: CASSQGGSTDTQYF. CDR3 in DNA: TGCGCCAGCAGCCAGGGCGGGAGCACAGATACGCAGTATTTT.

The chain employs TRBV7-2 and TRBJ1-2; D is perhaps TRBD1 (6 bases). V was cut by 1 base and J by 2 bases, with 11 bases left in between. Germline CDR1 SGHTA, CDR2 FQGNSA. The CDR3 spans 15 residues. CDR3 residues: CASSLDSQGNYGYTF. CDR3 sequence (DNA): TGTGCCAGCAGCTTAGACTCACAGGGAAACTATGGCTACACCTTC.

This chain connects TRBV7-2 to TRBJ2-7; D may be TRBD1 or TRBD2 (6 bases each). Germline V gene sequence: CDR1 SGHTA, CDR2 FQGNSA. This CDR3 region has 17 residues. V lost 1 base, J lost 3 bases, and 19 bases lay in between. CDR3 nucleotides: TGTGCCAGCAGCTTAGAGTTGTGGGGGGCTGGGGACTACGAGCAGTACTTC. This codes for CASSLELWGAGDYEQYF.